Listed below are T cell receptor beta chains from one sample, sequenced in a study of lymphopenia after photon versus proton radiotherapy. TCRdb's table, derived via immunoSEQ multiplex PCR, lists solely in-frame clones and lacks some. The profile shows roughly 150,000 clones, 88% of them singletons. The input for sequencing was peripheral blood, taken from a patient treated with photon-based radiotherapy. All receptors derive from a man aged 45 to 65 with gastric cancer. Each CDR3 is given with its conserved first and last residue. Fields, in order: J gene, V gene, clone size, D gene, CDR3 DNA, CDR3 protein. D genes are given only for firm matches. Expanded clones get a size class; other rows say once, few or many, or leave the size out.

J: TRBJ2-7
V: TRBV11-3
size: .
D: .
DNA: TGTGCCAGCAGCTTACTGGCGGGATCAGGGTACGAGCAGTACTTC
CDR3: CASSLLAGSGYEQYF

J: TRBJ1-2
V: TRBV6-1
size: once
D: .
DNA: TGTGCCAGCAGTGAATGGGGGAACTATGGCTACACCTTC
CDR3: CASSEWGNYGYTF

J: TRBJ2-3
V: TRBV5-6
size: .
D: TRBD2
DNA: TGTGCCAGCAGCTTGATTAGCGGGAACACAGATACGCAGTATTTT
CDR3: CASSLISGNTDTQYF

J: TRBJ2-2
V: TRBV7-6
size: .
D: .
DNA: TGTGCCAGCAGCTTCAGGGACACCGGGGAGCTGTTTTTT
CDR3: CASSFRDTGELFF

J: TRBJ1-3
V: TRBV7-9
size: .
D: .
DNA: TGTGCCATCCCCACGGTTCGTGGAAACACCATATATTTT
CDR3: CAIPTVRGNTIYF

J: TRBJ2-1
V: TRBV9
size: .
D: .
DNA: TGTGCCAGCAGCGTAAGTGGAGGGTGGAACAATGAGCAGTTCTTC
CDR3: CASSVSGGWNNEQFF

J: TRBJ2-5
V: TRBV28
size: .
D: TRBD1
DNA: TGTGCCAGCAGTTCACGGACAGGGGACCAAGAGACCCAGTACTTC
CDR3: CASSSRTGDQETQYF

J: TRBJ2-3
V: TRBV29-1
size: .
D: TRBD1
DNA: TGCAGCGTTCAGGGCTGGACAGGGTCCACAGATACGCAGTATTTT
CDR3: CSVQGWTGSTDTQYF

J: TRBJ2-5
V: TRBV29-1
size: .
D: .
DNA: TGCAGCGTTGATTCCGGGGAGGAGACCCAGTACTTC
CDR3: CSVDSGEETQYF

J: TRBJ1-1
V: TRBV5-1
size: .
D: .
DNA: TGCGCCAGCAGCTTGTGGGGAGACACTGAAGCTTTCTTT
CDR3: CASSLWGDTEAFF

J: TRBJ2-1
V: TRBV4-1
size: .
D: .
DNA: TGCGCCAGCAGCAGGGACTTCGACAATGAGCAGTTCTTC
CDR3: CASSRDFDNEQFF

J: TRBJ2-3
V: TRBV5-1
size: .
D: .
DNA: TGCGCCAGCAGCTTCCCTTCAGATACGCAGTATTTT
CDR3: CASSFPSDTQYF

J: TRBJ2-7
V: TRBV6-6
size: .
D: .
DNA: TGTGCCAGCAGTTTTAGGGACGATTCCTACGAGCAGTACTTC
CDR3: CASSFRDDSYEQYF

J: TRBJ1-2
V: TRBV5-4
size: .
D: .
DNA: TGTGCCAGCAGCTTGGCCCGGTTCTATGGCTACACCTTC
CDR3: CASSLARFYGYTF

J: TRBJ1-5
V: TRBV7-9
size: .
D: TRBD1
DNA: TGTGCCAGCAGCCCCCAGGGGGGCAATCAGCCCCAGCATTTT
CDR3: CASSPQGGNQPQHF

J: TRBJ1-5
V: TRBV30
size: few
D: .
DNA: TGTGCCTGGAACGGGGGGGCGAGTAATAGCAATCAGCCCCAGCATTTT
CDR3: CAWNGGASNSNQPQHF

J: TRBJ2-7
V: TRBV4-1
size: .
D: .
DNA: TGCGCCAGCAGCCTGGGACCTACGAGCTCCTACGAGCAGTACTTC
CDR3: CASSLGPTSSYEQYF

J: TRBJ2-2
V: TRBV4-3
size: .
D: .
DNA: TGCGCCAGCAGCCAAGTCCCGGGTCGGGGCACCGGGGAGCTGTTTTTT
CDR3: CASSQVPGRGTGELFF

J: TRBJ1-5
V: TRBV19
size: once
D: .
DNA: TGTGCCAGTAGTTCTCAGGGAAATCAGCCCCAGCATTTT
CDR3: CASSSQGNQPQHF

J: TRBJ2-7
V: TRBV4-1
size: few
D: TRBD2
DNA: TGCGCCAGCAGCCGTGGACTAGCGGGAGGAAGGGAGCAGTACTTC
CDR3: CASSRGLAGGREQYF